This T cell receptor (beta chain) was sequenced for a study of T-cell memory formation after mild COVID-19 (dated by TCRdb to the early 2020s). Describing the broader study: TCR sequence clusters from the two donors were found to be largely donor specific. In a couple of donors, T-cell clones that expanded and contracted after mild COVID-19 were followed by sequencing TCRalpha and TCRbeta repertoires longitudinally. The cohort comprised two young, previously healthy adult volunteers, one female and one male. Broad study findings and their caveats: Contracting CD4+ clones appeared mostly in the CM and EM memory subsets, whereas CD8+ clones were enriched in EMRA. From day 15 to 85, contracting clones showed balanced CD4/CD8 phenotypes, whereas a second wave of clones that expanded from day 15 to 37 leaned towards CD4+. Some responding clones were detected in pre-infection memory, suggesting pre-existing cross-reactive memory T cells joined the SARS-CoV-2 response. The second-wave clones that peaked on day 37 were not confirmed to be SARS-CoV-2 specific. The study covered only a couple of mild cases, and larger cohorts including severe cases with pre-infection samples were considered necessary.

Between the V and J ends, shortened by 0 bases and 0 bases respectively, the junction contains 9 bases. From the cysteine through the phenylalanine, the CDR3 covers 16 amino acids. CDR3 DNA is the only sequence kept; it has 48 bases, read in frame from the first base. CDR1 and CDR2 (SGHTA, FQGNSA) derive from the germline V gene. The sample was run on an Illumina NovaSeq 6000. cDNA libraries for TCRalpha and TCRbeta were prepared by 5'RACE using constant-segment primers, with sample barcodes and unique molecular identifiers added. RNA was extracted from every sample with Trizol reagent. Libraries were amplified in two PCR steps, with a second sample barcode and Illumina TruSeq adapters added in the second step. Sequencing of the libraries was done on an Illumina NovaSeq, producing 2 x 150 bp paired-end reads. Per the original workflow: Reads were demultiplexed and collapsed into UMI-guided consensus sequences with migec v1.2.7. Using mixcr v2.1.11, UMI consensuses were aligned to TRA and TRB V and J templates and then assembled into clonotypes. Expanded or contracted clonotypes were those called significant by both edgeR and NoisET, with noise models trained on biological replicates. For edgeR calls, the cutoffs were a false discovery rate-adjusted p below 0.01 and a log2 fold-change threshold of 1. PCA with hierarchical clustering of max-normalized trajectories of the 1000 most abundant clonotypes was used as exploratory dynamics analysis. Separately sequenced CD4+ and CD8+ repertoires were used to assign the CD4 or CD8 phenotype of responding clones. TCRdb cleaned the public reads at Q25 with fastp, built clones with MiXCR and kept in-frame beta chains. A single entry per CDR3 protein holds the most common genes and DNA from its merged rows. For this entry, the V and J calls and clone size follow TCRdb and not the study's own pipeline. The sample table records approximately 500,000 distinct CDR3 sequences; approximately 23% of these occur just once. The top ten clones comprise around 12% of the sample.

Ficoll-Paque density gradient centrifugation was the method used to isolate PBMCs. Details on this clonotype: The antigen it binds to is not known. Base qualities are not provided; no much larger clone lies one nucleotide away.

Recombination joined TRBV7-2 with TRBJ2-1, with no confident D gene call. The clonotype originates from an adult woman who had mild COVID-19 (a few samples of this study predate the infection). The sample titles of this study are shuffled in the database, so cell type and time point are left out; the donor was told from shared clones. Material for sequencing was PBMCs or a T cell subset sorted from them (not recorded which). The bases are TGTGCCAGCAGCTTAGCGTTTCAGGCCTCCTACAATGAGCAGTTCTTC. This gives the protein CASSLAFQASYNEQFF.